The rows below give T cell receptor beta chains drawn from one sample of a study of T-cell reconstitution after alpha-beta-depleted transplantation in children. TCRdb independently ran MiXCR on the PCR reads; one entry per CDR3 protein. The sample lists around 700,000 distinct CDR3 sequences, 10% to 15% occurring once. The sample here was PBMCs, taken before TCRalphabeta/CD19-depleted stem cell transplant. The receptors come from a girl aged 2-10 years with congenital amegakaryocytic thrombocytopenia, due to receive a stem cell transplant. Each CDR3 is given with its conserved first and last residue.

V gene	J gene	CDR3 protein
TRBV19	TRBJ2-5	CASSRLDRETQYF
TRBV11-2	TRBJ2-5	CASSSPGLGYQETQYF
TRBV7-2	TRBJ1-2	CASSLAFPTGTGGYTF
TRBV6-5	TRBJ1-4	CASSYTVGGSNEKLFF
TRBV7-2	TRBJ2-1	CASSSLTYNEQFF
TRBV6-5	TRBJ1-4	CASSLHPIPGQGGTEKLFF
TRBV27	TRBJ1-5	CASRGQGIGPQHF
TRBV5-1	TRBJ2-1	CASSLASTSGDQGVYNEQFF
TRBV4-1	TRBJ2-1	CASSQQSPNTIYEQFF
TRBV4-1	TRBJ2-1	CASSQGAIAANEQFF
TRBV28	TRBJ1-3	CASLPGGSGNTIYF
TRBV15	TRBJ2-1	CATSREGGTSRNEQFF
TRBV3-1	TRBJ2-1	CASSQGETSGRNEQFF
TRBV5-1	TRBJ2-1	CASSWGTSGSDEQFF
TRBV10-3	TRBJ2-7	CAIRSLGSYEQYF
TRBV5-1	TRBJ2-7	CASSLQQGGPYEQYF
TRBV5-1	TRBJ2-7	CASSLEVPYEQYF
TRBV7-9	TRBJ1-2	CASSPNNTPRYGYTF
TRBV25-1	TRBJ2-3	CASSERVSTTDTQYF
TRBV29-1	TRBJ2-3	CSAHDFPEGTGTDTQYF